This record concerns one TCR beta chain sequence. Clones were read by immunoSEQ multiplex PCR, and TCRdb kept only the in-frame ones, dropping some. The sample has a few hundred thousand clones, more than 85% seen once. This specimen comes from a study of blood T cell repertoires in COVID-19. Sequenced material: PBMCs or T cells enriched from blood (not recorded which). This receptor was identified in a woman under 40 who had recovered from COVID-19.

The DNA for the CDR3 is TGTGCCAGCAGCCGTACTACAGGGTTGGGAAACACCATATATTTT. Amino acid sequence: CASSRTTGLGNTIYF. The genes are TRBV5-6 and TRBJ1-3; D is possibly TRBD1 (6 bases). CDR3 length equals 15 residues. V was pared by 4 bases and J by 4 bases, with 15 bases between. The germline CDR1 and CDR2 sequences are SGHDT and YYEEEE.